Given below is one T cell receptor (beta chain) in context. Its target is unknown. This record comes from a study of blood T cells in healthy people across ages. Study observations and caveats: Researchers said unsorted PBMCs prevented a conclusive naive versus antigen-experienced comparison. A roughly linear age-dependent decrease characterized TCR beta diversity per million T cells.

Through a sample-barcoded 5' primer and a J-beta primer mix, a second PCR was run for roughly 6 to 12 cycles. One entry per CDR3 protein results from TCRdb running MiXCR on the 5' RACE reads. This table has some 900,000 distinct CDR3 sequences, around 30% appearing once. CDR1 and CDR2 (germline): ENHRY, SYGVKD. CDR3 length: 14 amino acids. V shed 5 bases, J shed 4 bases, and the junction held 5 bases outside the gene matches. This receptor was identified in an elderly woman in good health. The material sequenced was blood. The chain has TRBV10-3 and TRBJ2-5; TRBD1 aligns across 9 bases. CDR3 region: CAISQQGAGETQYF. The CDR3 region has the DNA TGTGCCATCAGTCAACAGGGGGCAGGAGAGACCCAGTACTTC.